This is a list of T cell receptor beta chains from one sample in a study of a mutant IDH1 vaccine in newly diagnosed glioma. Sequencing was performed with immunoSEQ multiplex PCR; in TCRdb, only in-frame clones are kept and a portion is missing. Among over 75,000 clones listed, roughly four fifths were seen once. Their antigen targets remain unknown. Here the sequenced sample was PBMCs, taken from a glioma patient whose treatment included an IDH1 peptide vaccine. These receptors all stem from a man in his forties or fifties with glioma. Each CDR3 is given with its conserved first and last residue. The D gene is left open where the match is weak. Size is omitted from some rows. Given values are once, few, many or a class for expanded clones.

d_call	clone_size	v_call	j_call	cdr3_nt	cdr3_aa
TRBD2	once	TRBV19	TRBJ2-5	TGTGCCAGTAGTCCCTCAGGACTAGCGGGGGGCCCTGGGGTGACCCAGTACTTC	CASSPSGLAGGPGVTQYF
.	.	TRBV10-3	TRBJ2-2	TGTGCCGTTTCAGGGGAAGGCACCGGGGAGCTGTTTTTT	CAVSGEGTGELFF
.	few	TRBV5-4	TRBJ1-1	TGTGCCAGCAGCTTGGATCGGATCATGAACACTGAAGCTTTCTTT	CASSLDRIMNTEAFF
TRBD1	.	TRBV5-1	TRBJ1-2	TGCGCCAGCAGCTTGGTGAGCGGGACAGAATTTTCCTATGGCTACACCTTC	CASSLVSGTEFSYGYTF
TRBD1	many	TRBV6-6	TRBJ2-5	TGTGCCAGCAGAGGGACAGGGGGCCAAGAGACCCAGTACTTC	CASRGTGGQETQYF
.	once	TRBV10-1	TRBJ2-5	TGCGCCAGCAGTGAGGGTCTTTTTATGGGGGATCAACCTCAAGAGACCCAGTACTTC	CASSEGLFMGDQPQETQYF
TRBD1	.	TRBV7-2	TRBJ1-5	TGTGCCAGCAGCTGGACAGGCGATCAGCCCCAGCATTTT	CASSWTGDQPQHF
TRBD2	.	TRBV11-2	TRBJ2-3	TGTGCCAGCAGTTTGCGGGAGGCTCGGGCAGATACGCAGTATTTT	CASSLREARADTQYF
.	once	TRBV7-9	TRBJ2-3	TGTGCCAGCAGCTCACGGACGGCCCTCGGGGATACGCAGTATTTT	CASSSRTALGDTQYF
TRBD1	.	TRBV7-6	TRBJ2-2	TGTGCCAGCAGCAGGCGGGGACAGGGAACCGGGGAGCTGTTTTTT	CASSRRGQGTGELFF
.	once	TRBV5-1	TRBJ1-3	TGCGCCAGCAGCGCCGGGACGGTAGGAAACACCATATATTTT	CASSAGTVGNTIYF
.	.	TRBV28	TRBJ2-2	TGTGCCAATACTTTTTTGTCAAGGGGAGAGACGAACACCGGGGAGCTGTTTTTT	CANTFLSRGETNTGELFF
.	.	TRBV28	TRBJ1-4	TGTGCCAGCAGAGAACAAAATTATGAAAAACTGTTTTTT	CASREQNYEKLFF
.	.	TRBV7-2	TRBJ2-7	TGTGCCAGCAGCTTGTTCGCCTACGAGCAGTACTTC	CASSLFAYEQYF
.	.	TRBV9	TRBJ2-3	TGTGCCAGCAGCCCCCGGGTGGGCACAGATACGCAGTATTTT	CASSPRVGTDTQYF